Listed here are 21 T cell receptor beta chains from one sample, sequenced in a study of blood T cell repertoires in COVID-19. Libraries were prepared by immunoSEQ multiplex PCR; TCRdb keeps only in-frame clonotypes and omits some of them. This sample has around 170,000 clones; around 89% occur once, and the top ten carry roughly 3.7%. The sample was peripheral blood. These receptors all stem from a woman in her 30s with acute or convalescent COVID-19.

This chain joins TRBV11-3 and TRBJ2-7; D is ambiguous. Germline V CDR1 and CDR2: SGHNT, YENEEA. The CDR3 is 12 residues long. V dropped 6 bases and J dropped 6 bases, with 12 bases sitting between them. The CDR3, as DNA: TGTGCCAGCAGTTCTAGATTTAGCGAGCAGTACTTC. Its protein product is CASSSRFSEQYF.

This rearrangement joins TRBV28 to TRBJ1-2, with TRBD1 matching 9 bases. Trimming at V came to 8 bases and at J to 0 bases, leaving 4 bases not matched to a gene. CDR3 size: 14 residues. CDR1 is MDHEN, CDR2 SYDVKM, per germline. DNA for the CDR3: TGTGCCAGCGCGACAGGGGGACCTAACTATGGCTACACCTTC. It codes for CASATGGPNYGYTF.

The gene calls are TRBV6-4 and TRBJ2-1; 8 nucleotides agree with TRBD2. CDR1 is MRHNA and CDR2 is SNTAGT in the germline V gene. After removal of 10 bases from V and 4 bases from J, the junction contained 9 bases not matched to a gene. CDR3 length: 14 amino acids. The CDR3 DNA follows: TGTGCCATCAGGACTAGCTGGCCTTACAATGAGCAGTTCTTC. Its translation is CAIRTSWPYNEQFF.

CDR3 protein: CASSEAGGSGETQYF. The CDR3 DNA sequence: TGTGCCAGCAGTGAAGCGGGAGGGAGTGGCGAGACCCAGTACTTC. The V gene is TRBV2, the J gene TRBJ2-5, with 7 bases lining up with TRBD2. This CDR3 spans 15 amino acids. The J segment lost 5 bases and the V segment lost 0 bases, leaving 6 bases of the junction unmatched. In germline, CDR1 is SNHLY, CDR2 FYNNEI. The entire variable domain, with the rest obtained from reference TRBV2 and TRBJ2-5, is as follows: EPEVTQTPSHQVTQMGQEVILRCVPISNHLYFYWYRQILGQKVEFLVSFYNNEISEKSEIFDDQFSVERPDGSNFTLKIRSTKLEDSAMYFCASSEAGGSGETQYFGPGTRLLVL.

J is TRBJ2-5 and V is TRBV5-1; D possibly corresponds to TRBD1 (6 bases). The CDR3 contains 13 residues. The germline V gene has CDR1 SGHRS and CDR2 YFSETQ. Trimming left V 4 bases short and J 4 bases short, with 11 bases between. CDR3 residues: CASSPQGAETQYF. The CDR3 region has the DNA TGCGCCAGCAGCCCACAGGGCGCAGAGACCCAGTACTTC.

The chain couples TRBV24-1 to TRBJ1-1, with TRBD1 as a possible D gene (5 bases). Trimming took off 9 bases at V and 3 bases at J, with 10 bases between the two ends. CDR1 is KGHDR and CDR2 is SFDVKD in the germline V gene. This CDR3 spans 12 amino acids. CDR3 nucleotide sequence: TGTGCCACCGAAGGGGCACACACTGAAGCTTTCTTT. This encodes CATEGAHTEAFF.

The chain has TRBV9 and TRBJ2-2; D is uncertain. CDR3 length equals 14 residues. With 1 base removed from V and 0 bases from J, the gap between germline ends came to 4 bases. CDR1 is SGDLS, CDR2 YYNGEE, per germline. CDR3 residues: CASSVLSNTGELFF. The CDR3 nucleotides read TGTGCCAGCAGCGTATTATCGAACACCGGGGAGCTGTTTTTT.

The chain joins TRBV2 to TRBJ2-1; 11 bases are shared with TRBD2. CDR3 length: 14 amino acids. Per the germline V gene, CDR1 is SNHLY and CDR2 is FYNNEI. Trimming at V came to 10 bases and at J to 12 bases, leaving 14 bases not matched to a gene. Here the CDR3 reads CATNTGTSGLRQFF. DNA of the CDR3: TGTGCCACAAACACCGGGACTAGCGGTTTGAGGCAGTTCTTC.

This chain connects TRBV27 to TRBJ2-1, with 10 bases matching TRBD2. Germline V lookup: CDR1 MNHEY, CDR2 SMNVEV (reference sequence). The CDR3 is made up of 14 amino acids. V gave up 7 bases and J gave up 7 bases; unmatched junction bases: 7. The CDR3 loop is CASKGGTSANEQFF. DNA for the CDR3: TGTGCCAGCAAGGGGGGGACTAGCGCGAATGAGCAGTTCTTC.

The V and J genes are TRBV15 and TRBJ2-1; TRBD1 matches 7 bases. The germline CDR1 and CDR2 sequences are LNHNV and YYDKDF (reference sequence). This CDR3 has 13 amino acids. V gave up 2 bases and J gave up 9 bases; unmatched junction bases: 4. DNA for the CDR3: TGTGCCACCAGCAGATTCAGGGGGTTTGAGCAGTTCTTC. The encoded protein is CATSRFRGFEQFF.

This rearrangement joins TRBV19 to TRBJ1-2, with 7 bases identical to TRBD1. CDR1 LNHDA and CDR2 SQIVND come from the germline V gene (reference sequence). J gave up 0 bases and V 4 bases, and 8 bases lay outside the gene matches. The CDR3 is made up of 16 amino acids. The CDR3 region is CASSNTWTGSNYGYTF. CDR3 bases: TGTGCCAGTAGTAACACGTGGACAGGTTCTAACTATGGCTACACCTTC.

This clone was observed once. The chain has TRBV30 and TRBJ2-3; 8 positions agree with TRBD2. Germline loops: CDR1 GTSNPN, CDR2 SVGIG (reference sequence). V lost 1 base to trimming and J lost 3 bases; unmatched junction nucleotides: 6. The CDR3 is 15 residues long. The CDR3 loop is CAWSGAGGVTDTQYF. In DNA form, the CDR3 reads TGTGCCTGGAGTGGGGCGGGAGGTGTAACAGATACGCAGTATTTT.

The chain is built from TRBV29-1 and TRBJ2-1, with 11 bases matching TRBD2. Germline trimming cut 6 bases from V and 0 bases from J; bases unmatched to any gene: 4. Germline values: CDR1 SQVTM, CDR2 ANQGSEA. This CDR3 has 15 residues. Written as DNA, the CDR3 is TGCAGCGTGGGACTAGCGGCCCCCTCCTACAATGAGCAGTTCTTC. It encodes CSVGLAAPSYNEQFF.

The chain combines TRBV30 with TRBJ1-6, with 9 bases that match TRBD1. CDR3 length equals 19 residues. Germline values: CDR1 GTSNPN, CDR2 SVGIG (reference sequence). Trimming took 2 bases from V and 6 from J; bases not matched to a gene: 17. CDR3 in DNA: TGTGCCTGGAGTATCCCCAAGTGGGGACAGGGAAGTCCTAATTCACCCCTCCACTTT. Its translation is CAWSIPKWGQGSPNSPLHF.

CDR3 amino acids: CAIKGTSFYGYTF. CDR3 nucleotides: TGTGCCATCAAGGGGACATCGTTCTATGGCTACACCTTC. The chain has TRBV10-3 and TRBJ1-2; D may be TRBD1 (6 bases). The CDR3 runs to 13 residues. The V end lost 7 bases, the J end lost 4 bases, and 13 bases lay between the germline ends. The V gene's germline CDR1 is ENHRY and CDR2 SYGVKD.

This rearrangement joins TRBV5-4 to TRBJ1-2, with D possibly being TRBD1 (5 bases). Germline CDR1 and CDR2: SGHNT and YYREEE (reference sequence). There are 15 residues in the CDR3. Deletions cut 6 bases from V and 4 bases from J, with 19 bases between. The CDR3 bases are TGTGCCAGCATCCGGACTGGAGGGACGTCCTATGGCTACACCTTC. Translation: CASIRTGGTSYGYTF.

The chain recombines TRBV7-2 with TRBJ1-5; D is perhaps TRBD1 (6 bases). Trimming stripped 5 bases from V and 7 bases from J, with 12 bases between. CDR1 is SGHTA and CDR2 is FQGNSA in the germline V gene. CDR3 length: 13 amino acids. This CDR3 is CASSTRGHQPQHF. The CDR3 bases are TGTGCCAGCAGCACCAGGGGACACCAGCCCCAGCATTTT.

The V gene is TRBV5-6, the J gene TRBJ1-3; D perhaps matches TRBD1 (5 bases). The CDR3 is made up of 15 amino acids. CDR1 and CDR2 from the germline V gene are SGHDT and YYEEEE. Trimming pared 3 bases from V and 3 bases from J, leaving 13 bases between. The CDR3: CASSSSRQFGNTIYF. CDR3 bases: TGTGCCAGCAGCTCCAGTAGACAGTTTGGAAACACCATATATTTT.

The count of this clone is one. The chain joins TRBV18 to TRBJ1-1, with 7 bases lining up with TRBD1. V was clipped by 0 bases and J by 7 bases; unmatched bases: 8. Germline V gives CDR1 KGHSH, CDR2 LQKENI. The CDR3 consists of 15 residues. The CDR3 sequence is CASSPPGQRLFEAFF. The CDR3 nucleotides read TGTGCCAGCTCACCACCGGGACAGAGGCTTTTTGAAGCTTTCTTT.

This chain's CDR3 is CASSLGGLAGHSLYNEQFF. The CDR3 nucleotides read TGCGCCAGCAGCTTGGGCGGACTAGCGGGGCACTCCTTGTACAATGAGCAGTTCTTC. The chain links TRBV5-1 to TRBJ2-1; TRBD2 aligns across 12 bases. With V trimmed by 0 bases and J by 4 bases, 11 bases remained unmatched. This CDR3 comprises 19 residues. Germline CDR1 SGHRS, CDR2 YFSETQ.

CDR3 protein: CASSVGVGAYEQYF. CDR3 nucleotides: TGTGCCAGCAGCGTAGGGGTGGGAGCCTACGAGCAGTACTTC. The gene calls are TRBV9 and TRBJ2-7; possible D gene TRBD2, 5 bases. Looked up from germline, CDR1 is SGDLS and CDR2 is YYNGEE. The ends were cut back, 0 bases at V and 2 bases at J, with 9 bases in the middle. The CDR3 length is 14 residues. Filled out from reference TRBV9 and TRBJ2-7, the complete variable domain reads DSGVTQTPKHLITATGQRVTLRCSPRSGDLSVYWYQQSLDQGLQFLIQYYNGEERAKGNILERFSAQQFPDLHSELNLSSLELGDSALYFCASSVGVGAYEQYFGPGTRLTVT.